This TCR beta chain emerged from a study of a mutant IDH1 vaccine in newly diagnosed glioma. Study-wide background: The sex distribution of treated patients was 62.5% male and roughly 38% female, with a mean age of roughly 40 years. Week 35 brought visit V12, which was followed by visit V13 at week 47.

On this clone itself: Antigen specificity is unknown.

This CDR3 has 13 residues. Germline V lookup: CDR1 LNHNV, CDR2 YYDKDF (reference sequence). Trimming at V came to 11 bases and at J to 10 bases, leaving 13 bases not matched to a gene. Specified time point: week 35, safety follow-up. The study gave 300 ug of mutant IDH1 20-mer peptide per vaccine dose, with topical imiquimod. The method was immunoSEQ multiplex PCR; TCRdb's version includes in-frame clones alone and lacks a portion of them. The sample gives about 55,000 clones, around 80% of which show up once; over 4% is in the top ten. The chain carries TRBV15 and TRBJ2-3; TRBD2 aligns across 9 bases. This receptor was obtained from a young woman with glioma. Sequencing was performed on PBMCs, taken from a glioma patient whose treatment included an IDH1 peptide vaccine. CDR3 DNA: TGTGCCTCAGGAAGGGCGGGAGGGGCTCCGCAGTATTTT. It yields the protein CASGRAGGAPQYF.